The 5 T cell receptor beta chains below were found in one sample sequenced in a study of blood T cell repertoires in COVID-19. Sequenced by immunoSEQ multiplex PCR; TCRdb stores in-frame clones only, minus some. The sample consists of approximately 230,000 clones, almost 85% of them appearing once. Material: PBMCs or T cells enriched from blood (not recorded which). Every receptor here comes from a man aged 35 to 55 who had recovered from COVID-19.

V usage is TRBV4-1 and J usage is TRBJ2-7, with TRBD2 matching over 11 bases. The germline gives CDR1 MGHRA, CDR2 YSYEKL. V was clipped by 0 bases and J by 4 bases; unmatched bases: 5. There are 16 residues in the CDR3. CDR3 sequence: CASSQEARLAGYEQYF. Written as DNA, the CDR3 is TGCGCCAGCAGCCAAGAGGCCCGACTAGCGGGGTACGAGCAGTACTTC.

The rearrangement links TRBV11-2 to TRBJ1-3; weak D call: TRBD1 (6 bases). The CDR3 length is 16 residues. V was pared by 5 bases and J by 0 bases, with 14 bases between. Germline V gene lookup returns CDR1 SGHAT and CDR2 FQNNGV. The CDR3 DNA sequence: TGTGCCAGCAGCCTAAGGACAGTTCGCTCTGGAAACACCATATATTTT. This encodes CASSLRTVRSGNTIYF. Using reference TRBV11-2 and TRBJ1-3 for the parts outside the CDR3, the full variable domain is EAGVAQSPRYKIIEKRQSVAFWCNPISGHATLYWYQQILGQGPKLLIQFQNNGVVDDSQLPKDRFSAERLKGVDSTLKIQPAKLEDSAVYLCASSLRTVRSGNTIYFGEGSWLTVV.

The V and J genes are TRBV19 and TRBJ2-1; no reliable D call. CDR3 length equals 13 residues. The V gene lost 3 bases and the J gene lost 5 bases, with 8 bases spanning the gap. Germline V CDR1 and CDR2: LNHDA, SQIVND (reference sequence). The CDR3 sequence is CASSILQNNEQFF. In DNA form, the CDR3 reads TGTGCCAGTAGTATTCTCCAGAACAATGAGCAGTTCTTC. Full variable domain (remainder filled in from reference TRBV19 and TRBJ2-1): DGGITQSPKYLFRKEGQNVTLSCEQNLNHDAMYWYRQDPGQGLRLIYYSQIVNDFQKGDIAEGYSVSREKKESFPLTVTSAQKNPTAFYLCASSILQNNEQFFGPGTRLTVL.

The J gene is TRBJ1-2, the V gene TRBV18, with unresolved D. The CDR3 is 13 residues long. CDR1 and CDR2 from the germline V gene are KGHSH and LQKENI. V was trimmed by 3 bases and J by 1 base, leaving 6 bases between them. The CDR3 reads CASSPTSNYGYTF. CDR3 DNA sequence: TGTGCCAGCTCACCGACAAGTAACTATGGCTACACCTTC.

This chain connects TRBV18 to TRBJ1-2; D is undetermined. Trimming cost V 0 bases and J 7 bases, with 18 bases left between them. The germline V gene has CDR1 KGHSH and CDR2 LQKENI. The CDR3 consists of 16 residues. CDR3 protein: CASSPPAQTREGGYTF. CDR3 nucleotides: TGTGCCAGCTCACCACCGGCACAGACCAGAGAGGGTGGCTACACCTTC.